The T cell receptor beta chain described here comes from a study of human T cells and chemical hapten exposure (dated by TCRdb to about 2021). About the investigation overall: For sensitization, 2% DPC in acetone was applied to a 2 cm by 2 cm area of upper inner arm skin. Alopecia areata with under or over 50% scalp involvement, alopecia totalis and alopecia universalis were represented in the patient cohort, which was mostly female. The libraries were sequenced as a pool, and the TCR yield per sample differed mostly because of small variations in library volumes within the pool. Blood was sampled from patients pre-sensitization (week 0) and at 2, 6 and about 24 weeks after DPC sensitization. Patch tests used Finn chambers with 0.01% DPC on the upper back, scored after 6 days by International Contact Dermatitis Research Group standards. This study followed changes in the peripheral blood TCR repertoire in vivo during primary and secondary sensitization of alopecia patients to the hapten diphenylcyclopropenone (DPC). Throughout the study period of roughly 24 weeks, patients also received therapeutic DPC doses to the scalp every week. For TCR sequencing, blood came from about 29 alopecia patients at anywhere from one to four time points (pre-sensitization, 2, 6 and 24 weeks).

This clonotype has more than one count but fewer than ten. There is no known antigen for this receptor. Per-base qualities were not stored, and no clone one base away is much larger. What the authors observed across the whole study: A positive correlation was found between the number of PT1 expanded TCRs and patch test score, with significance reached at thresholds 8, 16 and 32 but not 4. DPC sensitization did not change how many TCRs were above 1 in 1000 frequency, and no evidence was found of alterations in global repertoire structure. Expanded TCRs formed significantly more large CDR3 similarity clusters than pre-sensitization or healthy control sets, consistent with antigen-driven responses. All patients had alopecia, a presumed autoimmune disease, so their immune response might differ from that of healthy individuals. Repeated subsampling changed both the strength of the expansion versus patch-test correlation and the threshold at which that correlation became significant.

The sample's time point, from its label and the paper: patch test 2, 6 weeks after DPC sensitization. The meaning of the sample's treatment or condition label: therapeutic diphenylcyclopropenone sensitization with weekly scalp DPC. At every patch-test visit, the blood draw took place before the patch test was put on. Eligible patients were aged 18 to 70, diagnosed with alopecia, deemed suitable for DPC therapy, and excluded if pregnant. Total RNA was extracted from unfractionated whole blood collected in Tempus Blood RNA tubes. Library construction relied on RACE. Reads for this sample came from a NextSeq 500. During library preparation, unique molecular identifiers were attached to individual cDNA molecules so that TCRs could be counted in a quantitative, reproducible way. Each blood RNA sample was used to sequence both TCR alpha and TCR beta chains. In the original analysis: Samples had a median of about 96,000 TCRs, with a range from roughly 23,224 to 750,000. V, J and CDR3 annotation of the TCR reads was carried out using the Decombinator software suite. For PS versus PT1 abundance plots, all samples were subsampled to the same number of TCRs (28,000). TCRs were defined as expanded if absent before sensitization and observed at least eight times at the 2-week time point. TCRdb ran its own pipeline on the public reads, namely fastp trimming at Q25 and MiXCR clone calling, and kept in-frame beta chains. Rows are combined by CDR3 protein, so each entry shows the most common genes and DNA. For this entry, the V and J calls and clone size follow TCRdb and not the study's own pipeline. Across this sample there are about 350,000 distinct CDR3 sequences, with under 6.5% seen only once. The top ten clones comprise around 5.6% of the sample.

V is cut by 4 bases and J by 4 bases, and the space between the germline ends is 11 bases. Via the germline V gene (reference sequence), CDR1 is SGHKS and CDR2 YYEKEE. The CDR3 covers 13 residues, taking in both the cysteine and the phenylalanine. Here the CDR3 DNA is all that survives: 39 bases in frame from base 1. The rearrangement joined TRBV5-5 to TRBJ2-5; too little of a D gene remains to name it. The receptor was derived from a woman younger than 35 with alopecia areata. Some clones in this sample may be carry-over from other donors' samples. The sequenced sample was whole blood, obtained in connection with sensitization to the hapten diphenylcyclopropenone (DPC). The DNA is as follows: TGTGCCAGCAGCGTGTGGTACGGAGAGACCCAGTACTTC. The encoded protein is CASSVWYGETQYF. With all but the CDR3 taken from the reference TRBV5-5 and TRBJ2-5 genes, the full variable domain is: DAGVTQSPTHLIKTRGQQVTLRCSPISGHKSVSWYQQVLGQGPQFIFQYYEKEERGRGNFPDRFSARQFPNYSSELNVNALLLGDSALYLCASSVWYGETQYFGPGTRLLVL.